The 28 T cell receptor beta chains in this list originate from one sample, sequenced in a study of post-analysis software for immune sequencing data. Study findings and constraints: Relative to controls, patients had roughly five TRBV segments at higher frequency, with TRBV5-6, TRBV5-1 and TRBV20-1 among these.

What these receptors recognize is not known. Unique molecular identifiers were present in the TCR beta cDNA libraries. TCRdb passed the PCR reads through MiXCR, listing each CDR3 protein once. The sample lists a few hundred thousand distinct CDR3 sequences, 35% to 40% seen once, with 4% to 6% in the top ten. The material sequenced was blood. The receptors derive from a girl aged 5 to 17 with multiple sclerosis.

This clonotype was detected many times. The rearrangement uses TRBV5-1 and TRBJ1-5, with 9 nucleotides matching TRBD1. Germline V gene sequence: CDR1 SGHRS, CDR2 YFSETQ. The CDR3 spans 17 residues. V gave up 1 base and J gave up 7 bases; unmatched junction bases: 12. CDR3 bases: TGCGCCAGCAGCTTGCGATCGGGACAGGGAGGGCAACAGCCCCAGCATTTT. It specifies CASSLRSGQGGQQPQHF.

This clonotype has a count of ten or more. The chain employs TRBV20-1 and TRBJ1-1; no firm D call. V was shortened by 6 bases and J by 4 bases, with 6 bases between the two germline ends. Looked up from germline, CDR1 is DFQATT and CDR2 is SNEGSKA (reference sequence). The CDR3 runs to 10 residues. This CDR3 is CSAWGTEAFF. In DNA form, the CDR3 reads TGCAGTGCCTGGGGCACTGAAGCTTTCTTT.

This clonotype was counted many times. The V and J genes are TRBV20-1 and TRBJ1-1, with D unclear. Germline V gene lookup returns CDR1 DFQATT and CDR2 SNEGSKA (reference sequence). The CDR3 covers 13 residues. Trimming took off 0 bases at V and 4 bases at J, with 9 bases between the two ends. CDR3 residues: CSAREGVGTEAFF. CDR3 sequence (DNA): TGCAGTGCTAGAGAAGGAGTCGGCACTGAAGCTTTCTTT.

This clonotype turned up a few times. One base away lies a much larger clone, so this may be a sequencing read error. The rearrangement joins TRBV29-1 to TRBJ1-2; maybe TRBD1 (5 bases). V was cut by 6 bases and J by 5 bases, with 19 bases left in between. CDR3 length: 14 amino acids. The germline gives CDR1 SQVTM, CDR2 ANQGSEA. The CDR3 nucleotides read TGCAGCGTGGGATCCCGGGACGGATTTTATGGCTACACCTTC. This codes for CSVGSRDGFYGYTF.

V gene TRBV6-5 combines with J gene TRBJ1-2; 11 bases match TRBD1. The CDR3 contains 16 residues. From germline, CDR1 is MNHEY and CDR2 SVGAGI. With V trimmed by 4 bases and J by 1 base, 5 bases remained unmatched. The CDR3 protein is CASSSSDRGHNYGYTF. The CDR3 DNA sequence: TGTGCCAGCAGTTCGTCGGACAGGGGGCATAACTATGGCTACACCTTC.

The chain combines TRBV7-8 with TRBJ2-2; no clear D gene. This CDR3 is built from 13 residues. Germline CDR1 SGHVS, CDR2 FQNEAQ. V gave up 5 bases and J gave up 6 bases, with 10 bases separating them. CDR3 nucleotide sequence: TGTGCCAGCAGCCCCATCTCCCCCGGGGAGCTGTTTTTT. Translated: CASSPISPGELFF. The whole variable domain, filled in from reference TRBV7-8 and TRBJ2-2, reads GAGVSQSPRYKVAKRGQDVALRCDPISGHVSLFWYQQALGQGPEFLTYFQNEAQLDKSGLPSDRFFAERPEGSVSTLKIQRTQQEDSAVYLCASSPISPGELFFGEGSRLTVL.

The J gene is TRBJ1-5, the V gene TRBV15; D might be TRBD1 (5 bases). This CDR3 is 19 amino acids long. V lost 0 bases, J lost 0 bases, and 18 bases lay in between. The V gene's germline CDR1 is LNHNV and CDR2 YYDKDF (reference sequence). The CDR3: CATSRDAGFGVNSNQPQHF. The DNA of the CDR3 is TGTGCCACCAGCAGAGATGCAGGGTTCGGGGTGAATAGCAATCAGCCCCAGCATTTT.

This clonotype was seen repeatedly, ten times or more. This CDR3 is CSARDLNEQFF. In DNA, the CDR3 is TGCAGTGCTAGAGATCTGAATGAGCAGTTCTTC. The chain recombines TRBV20-1 with TRBJ2-1; the D is unclear. Trimming removed 0 bases from V and 7 bases from J, with 4 bases in between. Per the germline V gene, CDR1 is DFQATT and CDR2 is SNEGSKA (reference sequence). This CDR3 comprises 11 residues.

This clonotype was counted ten times or more. The V and J genes are TRBV6-6 and TRBJ2-4, with TRBD1 identical over 8 bases. The CDR3 has 10 residues. Germline V lookup: CDR1 MNHNY, CDR2 SVGAGI (reference sequence). The V gene end was trimmed by 8 bases and the J gene end by 10 bases; junction bases not matched to a gene: 1. CDR3 region: CASGQGIQYF. DNA for the CDR3: TGTGCCAGCGGACAGGGTATTCAGTACTTC.

The table lists this clonotype with a count of one. The chain employs TRBV3-1 and TRBJ2-5; a possible D gene is TRBD1 (5 bases). The J call is in doubt because the DNA end fits TRBJ2-7 better. Germline-derived CDR1 and CDR2 are LGHDT and YNNKEL (reference sequence). The CDR3 consists of 14 residues. Here the CDR3 DNA reads TGTGCCAGCAGCCAAGCACGCGGACAATACGAGCAGTACTTC. Translated: CASSQARGQYEQYF.

This clonotype was detected a few times. The rearrangement joins TRBV3-1 to TRBJ1-1; no reliable D call. This CDR3 region has 18 residues. Trimming stripped 0 bases from V and 0 bases from J, with 17 bases between. Germline V gene data show CDR1 as LGHDT and CDR2 as YNNKEL (reference sequence). CDR3 amino acids: CASSQELSGSIMNTEAFF. The CDR3 bases are TGTGCCAGCAGCCAAGAGTTGTCCGGGTCAATCATGAACACTGAAGCTTTCTTT.

This clonotype was seen ten or more times. J is TRBJ2-1 and V is TRBV20-1; 7 bases map to TRBD2. Germline loops: CDR1 DFQATT, CDR2 SNEGSKA (reference sequence). CDR3 length: 13 amino acids. The ends lost 6 bases at V and 3 bases at J; junction bases unmatched: 5. DNA of the CDR3: TGCAGTGCCCCTAGCGGAGGCTACAATGAGCAGTTCTTC. It yields the protein CSAPSGGYNEQFF.

This clonotype was observed at least ten times. V gene TRBV4-1 combines with J gene TRBJ1-2, with TRBD1 as a possible D gene (6 bases). There are 17 residues in the CDR3. Germline values: CDR1 MGHRA, CDR2 YSYEKL. V was pared by 2 bases and J by 3 bases, with 19 bases between. CDR3 residues: CASSQPDSGPKDYGYTF. The CDR3 bases are TGCGCCAGCAGCCAACCGGACAGCGGCCCGAAGGACTATGGCTACACCTTC.

This clonotype came up a few times. A read error may be the cause here, since a much bigger clone is one base away. This chain links TRBV6-5 with TRBJ1-6, with D maybe TRBD1 (5 bases). From germline, CDR1 is MNHEY and CDR2 SVGAGI. The CDR3 spans 14 residues. CDR3 sequence reads: CASSYGAMGSPPHF. In DNA, the CDR3 is TGTGCCAGCAGTTATGGGGCGATGGGTTCACCCCCCCACTTT.

This clonotype was detected only a few times. The V gene is TRBV13, the J gene TRBJ1-5; possibly TRBD1 for D (6 bases). Germline CDR1 is PRHDT and CDR2 is FYEKMQ (reference sequence). V was pared by 2 bases and J by 5 bases, with 10 bases between. The CDR3 totals 14 residues. This CDR3 reads CASSLQGPDQPQHF. Here the CDR3 DNA reads TGTGCCAGCAGCTTACAGGGGCCGGATCAGCCCCAGCATTTT.

This chain uses TRBV6-5 with TRBJ2-7; unclear D gene. The germline V and J ends were trimmed by 9 bases and 7 bases, with 10 bases remaining between them. From germline, CDR1 is MNHEY and CDR2 SVGAGI. The CDR3 runs 10 residues. CDR3 sequence (DNA): TGTGCCAGTATTCCGTGGGAGCAGTACTTC. Translated: CASIPWEQYF.

This clonotype has a count of ten or more. The chain recombines TRBV29-1 with TRBJ1-6; possibly TRBD1 for D (6 bases). This CDR3 has 14 amino acids. Germline CDR1 reads SQVTM; CDR2 reads ANQGSEA. Between the trimmed V and J ends, which lost 8 bases and 13 bases, there was a span of 24 bases. DNA for the CDR3: TGCAGCTCTACTACGAGGGGGGTGAGGAATCCCCTCCACTTT. Translating gives CSSTTRGVRNPLHF.

This clonotype was counted ten times or more. V usage is TRBV11-2 and J usage is TRBJ2-4; D is tentatively TRBD1 or TRBD2 (6 bases each). Trimming took off 8 bases at V and 3 bases at J, with 11 bases between the two ends. The length of the CDR3 is 13 residues. Germline V gene data show CDR1 as SGHAT and CDR2 as FQNNGV. The CDR3 DNA reads as TGTGCCAGCGGGGGGCTTGACAAAAACATTCAGTACTTC. It is translated as CASGGLDKNIQYF.

The chain is built from TRBV4-2 and TRBJ1-1; TRBD1 matches at 7 bases. Germline V lookup: CDR1 LGHNA, CDR2 YNFKEQ. The J segment lost 11 bases and the V segment lost 5 bases, leaving 8 bases of the junction unmatched. The CDR3 runs to 12 residues. In DNA, the CDR3 is TGTGCCAGCAGCGACAGGGCAAAAAGGGCTTTCTTT. Translation gives CASSDRAKRAFF.

This sequence joins TRBV7-2 and TRBJ2-3; 8 bases fit TRBD2. V was clipped by 0 bases and J by 2 bases; unmatched bases: 13. Germline loops: CDR1 SGHTA, CDR2 FQGNSA. This CDR3 is built from 19 residues. The CDR3 here is CASSLAKQLAETYTDTQYF. CDR3 nucleotides: TGTGCCAGCAGCTTAGCGAAGCAACTAGCGGAGACGTACACAGATACGCAGTATTTT.

This chain joins TRBV20-1 and TRBJ1-2; 9 nucleotides align to TRBD1. CDR1 is DFQATT and CDR2 is SNEGSKA in the germline V gene (reference sequence). The V segment lost 3 bases and the J segment 7 bases; nucleotides outside the gene matches: 15. CDR3 size: 16 residues. CDR3 DNA: TGCAGTGCTAGCCCCGGGACAGGGATCGGTCAGGGTGGCTACACCTTC. This encodes CSASPGTGIGQGGYTF.

The chain combines TRBV29-1 with TRBJ2-6; TRBD1 is a possible D gene (6 bases). V lost 6 bases, J lost 1 base, and 16 bases lay in between. The CDR3 is 16 amino acids. Germline CDR1 reads SQVTM; CDR2 reads ANQGSEA. The CDR3 DNA reads TGCAGCGTCTTCCGGGACACGGATTCTGGGGCCAACGTCCTGACTTTC. Its protein product is CSVFRDTDSGANVLTF.

About this clonotype: Possible read error: a much larger clone is one base away. This sequence joins TRBV7-2 and TRBJ2-7; TRBD2 matches 9 bases. V shed 2 bases, J shed 7 bases, and the junction held 15 bases outside the gene matches. The CDR3 is 17 residues long. Germline CDR1 SGHTA, CDR2 FQGNSA. CDR3 nucleotides: TGTGCCAGCAGCTTATGGGGCGGGGGGGCCTCCTACAATGAGCAGTACTTC. Protein product: CASSLWGGGASYNEQYF.

This clonotype has ten or more counts. The V call is TRBV5-1, the J call TRBJ1-1; D perhaps matches TRBD1 (6 bases). The CDR3 totals 15 residues. The germline V and J ends were trimmed by 4 bases and 5 bases, with 18 bases remaining between them. Per germline, CDR1 SGHRS and CDR2 YFSETQ. Here the CDR3 reads CASSRWGEGGTEAFF. The CDR3 region has the DNA TGCGCCAGCAGCCGTTGGGGTGAAGGGGGTACTGAAGCTTTCTTT.

In its sample, this clonotype was seen many times. V gene TRBV20-1 combines with J gene TRBJ2-3; 8 bases match TRBD1. Germline loops: CDR1 DFQATT, CDR2 SNEGSKA (reference sequence). This CDR3 spans 15 amino acids. The V gene end was trimmed by 5 bases and the J gene end by 2 bases; junction bases not matched to a gene: 9. CDR3 region: CSAPEDRDNTDTQYF. In DNA, the CDR3 is TGCAGTGCTCCTGAGGACAGGGATAACACAGATACGCAGTATTTT.

Only one count was recorded for this clonotype. This sequence may be a read error, since a much larger clone differs from it by one base. This chain connects TRBV5-1 to TRBJ1-5; 7 nucleotides line up with TRBD1. The CDR3 covers 15 residues. CDR1 is SGHRS and CDR2 is YFSETQ in the germline V gene. CDR3 nucleotides: TGCACCAGCAGCTTGACCGGGACAGTCAATCAGCCCCAGCATTTT. Amino acid sequence: CTSSLTGTVNQPQHF.

This clonotype was picked up one time. The junction differs from germline at one of its ends, possibly a read error. The chain combines TRBV5-1 with TRBJ1-2; perhaps TRBD1 as D (5 bases). The CDR3 is 14 amino acids. Germline V lookup: CDR1 SGHRS, CDR2 YFSETQ. The CDR3 bases are TGCGCCGGCAGCTTAGGGGCGGACTCCTATGGCTACACCTTC. It is translated as CAGSLGADSYGYTF.

There are many counts of this clonotype. The gene calls are TRBV7-2 and TRBJ1-5; no definite D call. This CDR3 is built from 14 residues. V was clipped by 0 bases and J by 6 bases, with 9 bases between them. Germline V gene sequence: CDR1 SGHTA, CDR2 FQGNSA. CDR3 nucleotides: TGTGCCAGCAGCTTAGCTGCGGCCGTTCAGCCCCAGCATTTT. It is translated as CASSLAAAVQPQHF. The complete variable domain, with remaining parts taken from reference TRBV7-2 and TRBJ1-5, reads GAGVSQSPSNKVTEKGKDVELRCDPISGHTALYWYRQSLGQGLEFLIYFQGNSAPDKSGLPSDRFSAERTGGSVSTLTIQRTQQEDSAVYLCASSLAAAVQPQHFGDGTRLSIL.